This note documents a single T cell receptor (beta chain) sequence. The data originate from a study of blood T cell repertoires in COVID-19. Study information: PBMCs, B-cell-depleted T cells, or T cells were the source of the cDNA or gDNA that made up the material.

Original analysis: Amplifying reference gene primers gave estimates of nucleated cell counts. Some clones are missing from TCRdb's copy, which holds only in-frame ones; the method was immunoSEQ multiplex PCR. The V and J calls and clone size are taken from that table; D and trimming were inferred from the DNA. The sample holds 200,000 to 300,000 clones, over 70% seen once. Material: peripheral blood. The receptor's source is a woman aged 40 to 49 who had recovered from COVID-19.

CDR3 sequence: CASQRRGRYSGYTF. The CDR3 DNA is TGTGCCAGCCAACGGAGGGGCCGGTATAGTGGCTACACCTTC. This sequence joins TRBV2 and TRBJ1-2, with a tentative D call TRBD1 (5 bases). The CDR3 spans 14 residues. Germline V gene lookup returns CDR1 SNHLY and CDR2 FYNNEI. Trimming stripped 8 bases from V and 7 bases from J, with 20 bases between.